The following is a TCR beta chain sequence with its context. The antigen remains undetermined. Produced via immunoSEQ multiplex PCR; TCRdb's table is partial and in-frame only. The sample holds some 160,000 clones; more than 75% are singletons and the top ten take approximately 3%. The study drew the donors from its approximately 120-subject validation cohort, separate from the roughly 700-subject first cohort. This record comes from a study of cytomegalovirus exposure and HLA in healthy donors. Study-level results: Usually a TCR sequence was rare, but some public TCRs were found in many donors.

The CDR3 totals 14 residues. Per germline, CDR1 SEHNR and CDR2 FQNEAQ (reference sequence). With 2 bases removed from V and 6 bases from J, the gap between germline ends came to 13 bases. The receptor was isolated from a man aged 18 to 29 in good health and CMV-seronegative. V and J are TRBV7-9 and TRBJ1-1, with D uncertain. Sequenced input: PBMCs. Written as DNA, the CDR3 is TGTGCCAGCAGCTTAAGGGCCGGAGGGCCTGAAGCTTTCTTT. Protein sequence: CASSLRAGGPEAFF.